This TCR beta chain is drawn from a study of T-cell reconstitution after alpha-beta-depleted transplantation in children. With respect to this clonotype: Its antigen is still unknown.

Study results and caveats: By about two months after transplant, alpha-beta T cells reportedly arose from several hundred graft clones that had expanded. There were some patients whose high TCRbeta diversity at day 60 came from surviving recipient T cells and thymic progenitors. Once a year had passed after transplant, T-cell counts and diversity came mostly from newly produced T cells.

Germline CDR1 reads GTSNPN; CDR2 reads SVGIG (reference sequence). This CDR3 has 15 amino acids. With 5 bases clipped from V and 4 bases from J, the junction kept 8 bases outside the gene matches. The authors prepared the TCRbeta library with unique molecular identifiers. Using its own MiXCR run on the PCR reads, TCRdb lists one record per CDR3 protein. This sample has 330,000 or so distinct CDR3 sequences; less than 9.5% occur once, and the top ten carry 9.1%. The chain combines TRBV30 with TRBJ2-1, with TRBD2 matching over 10 bases. Material: peripheral blood, obtained 360 days after TCRalphabeta/CD19-depleted stem cell transplant. The TCR was taken from a female patient aged 2-9 years who had a stem cell transplant for Fanconi anemia, so the T cells may come from the graft donor. The CDR3 DNA follows: TGTGCCTGGGAGAAACTAGCGGGATTATACAATGAGCAGTTCTTC. Encoded protein: CAWEKLAGLYNEQFF.